In this sample, the clone carrying this T cell receptor (beta chain) turned up once. The CDR3 loop spans 15 amino acids. V trimming: 6 bases; J trimming: 3 bases; junction bases outside the gene matches: 6. Germline V gene sequence: CDR1 MNHEY, CDR2 SVGAGI. This entry belongs to a study of blood T cell repertoires in COVID-19. Authors' data handling: Using reference gene primer amplification, nucleated cell counts were estimated. Only in-frame clones appear in the TCRdb table, and some are missing; sequencing was by immunoSEQ multiplex PCR. D and trimming were read from the DNA, whereas the V and J calls and clone size are those reported in that table. The sample lists more than 90,000 clones; roughly three quarters were seen once.

The source is an elderly woman with acute or convalescent COVID-19. The chain has TRBV6-5 and TRBJ2-2; 8 nucleotides match TRBD1. Input material: peripheral blood. CDR3 loop: CASRSGQADTGELFF. DNA for the CDR3: TGTGCCAGCAGATCGGGACAGGCAGACACCGGGGAGCTGTTTTTT.